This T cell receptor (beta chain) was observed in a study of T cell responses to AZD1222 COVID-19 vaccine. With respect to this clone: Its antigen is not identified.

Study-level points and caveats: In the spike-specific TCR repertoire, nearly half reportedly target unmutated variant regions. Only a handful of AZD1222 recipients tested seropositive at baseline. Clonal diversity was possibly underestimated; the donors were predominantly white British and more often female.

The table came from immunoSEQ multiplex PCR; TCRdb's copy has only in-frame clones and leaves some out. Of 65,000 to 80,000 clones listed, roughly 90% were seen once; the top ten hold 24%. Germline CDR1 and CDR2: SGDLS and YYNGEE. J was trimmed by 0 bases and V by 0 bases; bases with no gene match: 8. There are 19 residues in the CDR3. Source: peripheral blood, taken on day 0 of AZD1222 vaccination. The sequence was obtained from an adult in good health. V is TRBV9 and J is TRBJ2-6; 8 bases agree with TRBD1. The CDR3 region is CASSVGAGQEYSGANVLTF. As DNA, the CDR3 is TGTGCCAGCAGCGTAGGGGCGGGACAGGAGTACTCTGGGGCCAACGTCCTGACTTTC.